This T cell receptor (beta chain) was sequenced in a study of cytomegalovirus exposure and HLA in healthy donors. The PCR made use of 60 Vbeta and 13 Jbeta primers. Assay: immunoSEQ multiplex PCR; the TCRdb copy retains only in-frame clones and omits some. The data hold around 100,000 clones, with over 60% observed a single time. The CDR3 extends over 15 amino acids. Germline trimming cut 4 bases from V and 3 bases from J; bases unmatched to any gene: 9. Per the germline V gene, CDR1 is LNHDA and CDR2 is SQIVND (reference sequence). This clonotype originated in a man aged 25-45 years in good health and CMV-seropositive. This chain connects TRBV19 to TRBJ2-7, with 7 bases matching TRBD1. The sequenced material came from PBMCs. The CDR3 DNA sequence: TGTGCCAGTAGTAAGACTGGGGCAGGGGGCTACGAGCAGTACTTC. Translation: CASSKTGAGGYEQYF.